Each of the 8 T cell receptor beta chains below was sequenced from the same sample in a study of T cell responses to AZD1222 COVID-19 vaccine. Sequenced by immunoSEQ multiplex PCR; TCRdb stores in-frame clones only, minus some. The sample holds about 150,000 clones, about nine tenths seen once. Sample: peripheral blood, taken on day 0 of AZD1222 vaccination. The receptors here all came from an adult in good health.

J is TRBJ2-7 and V is TRBV19; 9 bases map to TRBD1. This CDR3 comprises 18 residues. Looked up from germline, CDR1 is LNHDA and CDR2 is SQIVND (reference sequence). With V trimmed by 3 bases and J by 3 bases, 15 bases remained unmatched. CDR3 residues: CASSIPLGTGQGRYEQYF. CDR3 bases: TGTGCCAGTAGTATCCCCTTGGGAACGGGACAGGGACGCTACGAGCAGTACTTC.

V gene TRBV6-1 combines with J gene TRBJ1-3; D is unclear. Trimming cost V 0 bases and J 3 bases, with 9 bases left between them. The V gene's germline CDR1 is MNHNS and CDR2 SASEGT. The CDR3 runs to 15 residues. CDR3 coding DNA: TGTGCCAGCAGTGAAGCCGGGCCCATTGGAAACACCATATATTTT. The encoded protein is CASSEAGPIGNTIYF.

V usage is TRBV19 and J usage is TRBJ2-6, with TRBD2 as a possible D gene (6 bases). CDR1 is LNHDA, CDR2 SQIVND, per germline (reference sequence). The V end was cut by 3 bases, the J end by 0 bases, with 12 bases between. The CDR3 runs 17 residues. The chain's CDR3 is CASSISAGSSGANVLTF. The DNA of the CDR3 is TGTGCCAGTAGTATTTCGGCGGGGAGCTCTGGGGCCAACGTCCTGACTTTC.

Comments on this clone: One end of the junction does not line up with germline, which may come from a read error. V gene TRBV3-1 (or the pseudogene TRBV3-2) combines with J gene TRBJ1-1; a weak D match, TRBD1 (6 bases). Germline-derived CDR1 and CDR2 are LGHDT and YNNKEL (reference sequence). The CDR3 runs 13 residues. For the CDR3, the DNA is TGTGCCAGCACCCAACAGGGGAACACTGAAGCTTTCTTT. Translation gives CASTQQGNTEAFF.

V and J are TRBV5-4 and TRBJ2-1; D perhaps matches TRBD2 (6 bases). V was clipped by 0 bases and J by 5 bases, with 12 bases between them. The CDR3 loop spans 15 amino acids. Germline V gene sequence: CDR1 SGHNT, CDR2 YYREEE (reference sequence). CDR3 loop: CASSLAGDAHNEQFF. CDR3 DNA: TGTGCCAGCAGCTTGGCGGGGGACGCCCACAATGAGCAGTTCTTC.

The rearrangement joins TRBV7-9 to TRBJ1-1; D might be TRBD1 (6 bases). Trimming pared 6 bases from V and 3 bases from J, leaving 17 bases between. In germline, CDR1 is SEHNR, CDR2 FQNEAQ (reference sequence). The CDR3 sequence is 15 residues long. The CDR3 spells CASRVGGGFDTEAFF. The CDR3 DNA reads as TGTGCCAGCAGGGTAGGCGGGGGCTTTGACACTGAAGCTTTCTTT. The full variable domain, in which reference TRBV7-9 and TRBJ1-1 provide the parts outside the CDR3, is DTGVSQNPRHKITKRGQNVTFRCDPISEHNRLYWYRQTLGQGPEFLTYFQNEAQLEKSRLLSDRFSAERPKGSFSTLEIQRTEQGDSAMYLCASRVGGGFDTEAFFGQGTRLTVV.

V usage is TRBV2 and J usage is TRBJ2-5; 7 positions agree with TRBD1. This CDR3 is built from 14 residues. Germline loops: CDR1 SNHLY, CDR2 FYNNEI. V lost 7 bases to trimming and J lost 1 base; unmatched junction nucleotides: 6. The CDR3 sequence is CASTQGSRQETQYF. The DNA for the CDR3 is TGTGCCAGCACACAGGGGTCACGCCAAGAGACCCAGTACTTC.

The rearrangement links TRBV19 to TRBJ2-7; 8 bases match TRBD2. CDR1 LNHDA and CDR2 SQIVND come from the germline V gene (reference sequence). Trimming removed 5 bases from V and 1 base from J; junction bases left unmatched: 13. The length of the CDR3 is 17 residues. The CDR3 loop is CASSLPSSGMVSYEQYF. The CDR3 bases are TGTGCCAGTAGTCTCCCGAGTAGCGGGATGGTTTCCTACGAGCAGTACTTC.